This TCR beta chain was identified during a study of T-cell memory formation after mild COVID-19. There are a few counts of this clonotype. Antigen specificity is unknown. Findings and limits, study-wide: Cross-reactive memory apparently joined, as some responding clones appeared in pre-infection memory.

TCRdb itself ran the 5' RACE reads through MiXCR, one entry per CDR3 protein. The repertoire holds around 300,000 distinct CDR3 sequences, under 8.5% seen once, with 22% in the top ten. CDR1 MDHEN and CDR2 SYDVKM come from the germline V gene. CDR3 length: 14 amino acids. V gave up 8 bases and J gave up 0 bases; unmatched junction bases: 0. Sequencing was performed on PBMCs or a T cell subset sorted from them (not recorded which). The rearrangement joins TRBV28 to TRBJ2-7; 14 nucleotides line up with TRBD2. The clonotype was recovered from a man younger than 35 who had mild COVID-19 (a few samples of this study predate the infection). Cell type and time point are not known. The CDR3 reads CASGLAGGSYEQYV. The CDR3, as DNA: TGTGCCAGCGGACTAGCGGGGGGCTCCTACGAGCAGTACGTC.